This T cell receptor beta chain emerged from a study of blood T cell repertoires in COVID-19 (dated by TCRdb to between 2020 and 2021). For the wider study: The collaborator samples originated in the United States, Italy and Spain and spanned the acute and convalescent phases of COVID-19. Samples came from the ongoing ImmuneRACE study (first 160 participants) plus 1,254 subjects from 6 global collaborators. Where available, HLA class I and class II types were taken from metadata supplied by the sample provider and were not determined by assay-based typing. The material from the prospective study consisted of cDNA or gDNA derived from T cells, B-cell-depleted T cells, or PBMCs. The repertoires were released in a freely available public database intended as a resource for research on the immune response to SARS-CoV-2. Subjects who had been exposed to COVID-19, were actively infected with it, or had recovered from it provided the deeply sampled blood TCRbeta repertoires that made up the dataset. A de-identified subject ID, COVID-19 status, age in years and sex were almost always included in the sample metadata.

The CDR1 and CDR2 encoded by the germline V gene are MNHEY and SVGAGI. Its CDR3 holds 14 amino acids, cysteine through phenylalanine. Here the CDR3 DNA is all that survives: 42 bases in frame from base 1. V and J lose 7 bases and 7 bases, and a span of 20 bases separates them. To note about this clone: Its antigen is currently not known. No base qualities exist here, and no much larger clone lies one base off it.

One collaborating source in Seattle enrolled patients while the patients were actively infected and followed the patients over time throughout the course of disease. Each collaborating institution followed its own protocols to collect whole blood in K2EDTA tubes. For TCRbeta analysis, collaborators shipped samples as frozen whole blood, isolated PBMCs, or DNA extracted from either of those sample types. TCRbeta CDR3 regions were amplified from genomic DNA by means of the immunoSEQ Assay, a bias-controlled multiplex PCR. The study's processing was this. The number of nucleated cells in each sample was estimated from the amplification of reference gene primers within the assay. To quantify the absolute abundance of each unique TCRbeta CDR3 rearrangement, sequence reads were collapsed and filtered. Productive Simpson clonality was computed per sample as the square root of Simpson's diversity index over productive rearrangements. TCRdb obtained this table from immuneACCESS and retained in-frame rearrangements with V and J assigned. These tables miss some clones; where compared with another copy, unresolved V genes account for less than half of the shortfall, and the remainder is unexplained. D and trimming were read from the DNA, whereas the V and J calls and clone size are those reported in that table. The sample includes around 360,000 clones, with around 87% observed a single time. The ten largest clones represent roughly 10% of the sample.

On the study overall, not on this receptor specifically: Clinical and demographic metadata were provided uncurated, with the amount varying by source and participant.

The material sequenced was peripheral blood. The rearrangement joined TRBV6-5 to TRBJ2-7, and TRBD2 may be the D gene, going by 7 matching bases. The sequence came from a woman aged 25 to 39 with COVID-19, enrolled during active disease. Here is the DNA: TGTGCCAGCATTCGACTAGGGGGGGCCGGGGAGCAGTACTTC. Translated, it reads CASIRLGGAGEQYF.